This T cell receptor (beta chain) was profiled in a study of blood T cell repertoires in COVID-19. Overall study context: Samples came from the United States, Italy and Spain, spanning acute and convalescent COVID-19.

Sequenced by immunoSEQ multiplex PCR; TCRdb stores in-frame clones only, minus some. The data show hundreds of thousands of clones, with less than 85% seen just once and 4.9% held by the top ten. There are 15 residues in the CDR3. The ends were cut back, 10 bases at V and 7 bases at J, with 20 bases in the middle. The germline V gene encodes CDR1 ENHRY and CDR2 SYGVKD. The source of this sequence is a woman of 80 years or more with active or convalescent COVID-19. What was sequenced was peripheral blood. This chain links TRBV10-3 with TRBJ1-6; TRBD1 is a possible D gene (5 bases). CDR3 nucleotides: TGTGCCACCTCCCTGGGGGGATATGAGAATTCACCCCTCCACTTT. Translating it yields CATSLGGYENSPLHF.